What follows are 14 T cell receptor beta chains derived from one specimen sequenced in a study of T cell repertoires in cytomegalovirus infection. No antigen has been identified for these receptors. TCRdb fed the reads into MiXCR, producing one record per CDR3 protein. The sample lists 650,000 to 900,000 distinct CDR3 sequences; approximately 32% were seen once. Sequenced here: cultured CD8+ T cells from PBMCs, sampled from culture after CMV antigen stimulation. The receptor source for this set is a human donor in good health (CMV status not recorded). Some clones in this sample may be carry-over from other donors' samples.

V usage is TRBV10-3 and J usage is TRBJ2-7; 10 bases fit TRBD1. The CDR3 covers 14 residues. The germline gives CDR1 ENHRY, CDR2 SYGVKD. The V segment lost 3 bases and the J segment 4 bases; nucleotides outside the gene matches: 3. The CDR3 spells CAISDWDRGYEQYF. Here the CDR3 DNA reads TGTGCCATCAGTGACTGGGACAGGGGTTACGAGCAGTACTTC.

The V gene is TRBV12-3 or TRBV12-4, the J gene TRBJ2-7; D gene unclear. The CDR3 contains 14 residues. V lost 1 base, J lost 0 bases, and 7 bases lay in between. CDR3 DNA: TGTGCCAGCAGTTTAGGGTGCCCCTCCTACGAGCAGTACGTC. Protein: CASSLGCPSYEQYV.

This clonotype occurred a few times. The chain links TRBV6-6 to TRBJ2-5; the D gene is possibly TRBD1 (6 bases). V was trimmed by 2 bases and J by 5 bases, leaving 9 bases between them. This CDR3 region has 13 residues. Germline loops: CDR1 MNHNY, CDR2 SVGAGI (reference sequence). DNA for the CDR3: TGTGCCAGCAGTTACGGGGACACGGAGACCCAGTACTTC. Protein product: CASSYGDTETQYF.

The chain combines TRBV20-1 with TRBJ1-1, with D unclear. The germline V gene encodes CDR1 DFQATT and CDR2 SNEGSKA (reference sequence). The CDR3 is 12 amino acids. V shed 1 base and J shed 4 bases, with 7 bases lying between them. This chain's CDR3 is CSARATGTEAFF. CDR3 nucleotide sequence: TGCAGTGCTAGAGCCACTGGCACTGAAGCTTTCTTT.

This clonotype was picked up a small number of times. The chain couples TRBV6-5 to TRBJ2-3; 7 bases are a match to TRBD2. V gave up 5 bases and J gave up 5 bases; unmatched junction bases: 4. The germline CDR1 and CDR2 sequences are MNHEY and SVGAGI. This CDR3 has 13 amino acids. CDR3 protein: CASSPWEGDTQYF. CDR3 nucleotide sequence: TGTGCCAGCAGTCCTTGGGAGGGAGATACGCAGTATTTT.

The chain combines TRBV28 with TRBJ2-5; D might be TRBD1 (6 bases). Per the germline V gene, CDR1 is MDHEN and CDR2 is SYDVKM. This CDR3 is built from 17 residues. V lost 3 bases, J lost 5 bases, and 22 bases lay in between. The CDR3 sequence is CASSFFGTTLNMETQYF. Here the CDR3 DNA reads TGTGCCAGCAGTTTTTTCGGGACAACCCTAAATATGGAGACCCAGTACTTC.

The chain carries TRBV6-1 and TRBJ2-3; 7 bases match TRBD1. Per germline, CDR1 MNHNS and CDR2 SASEGT. The CDR3 extends over 13 amino acids. V was clipped by 7 bases and J by 1 base; unmatched bases: 2. The CDR3 coding sequence is TGTGCCAGCAATACAGGGGGCACAGATACGCAGTATTTT. It is translated as CASNTGGTDTQYF.

V gene TRBV28 combines with J gene TRBJ1-1; D call uncertain. The CDR3 covers 14 residues. Germline V gene sequence: CDR1 MDHEN, CDR2 SYDVKM. Trimming stripped 5 bases from V and 3 bases from J, with 13 bases between. The CDR3 nucleotides read TGTGCCAGCAGTCCCCCCGGAGCGGACACTGAAGCTTTCTTT. Its translation: CASSPPGADTEAFF.

V and J are TRBV11-2 and TRBJ2-3; 8 bases are a match to TRBD2. The V gene's germline CDR1 is SGHAT and CDR2 FQNNGV. CDR3 length: 18 amino acids. V lost 2 bases, J lost 0 bases, and 10 bases stayed unmatched. The chain's CDR3 is CASSLRRGARDSTDTQYF. The CDR3 DNA is TGTGCCAGCAGCTTACGGCGGGGGGCCCGAGATAGCACAGATACGCAGTATTTT.

This chain uses TRBV7-6 with TRBJ2-2; 12 nucleotides line up with TRBD2. This CDR3 spans 19 amino acids. Germline V gene lookup returns CDR1 SGHVS and CDR2 FNYEAQ. After removal of 2 bases from V and 2 bases from J, the junction contained 9 bases not matched to a gene. In DNA, the CDR3 is TGTGCCAGCAGCTTATACCCCCGACTAGCGGGGGATAACACCGGGGAGCTGTTTTTT. It translates to CASSLYPRLAGDNTGELFF.

V and J are TRBV6-5 and TRBJ1-2, with TRBD1 matching over 8 bases. The V gene's germline CDR1 is MNHEY and CDR2 SVGAGI. The V and J ends lost 5 bases and 4 bases, in that order; junction bases with no gene match: 6. The CDR3 totals 14 residues. The CDR3 loop reads CASSGTGPFYGYTF. The CDR3 coding sequence is TGTGCCAGCAGTGGGACAGGACCCTTCTATGGCTACACCTTC.

The chain employs TRBV27 and TRBJ1-1, with D possibly matching TRBD1 (5 bases). Trimming took off 6 bases at V and 3 bases at J, with 17 bases between the two ends. The germline V gene encodes CDR1 MNHEY and CDR2 SMNVEV (reference sequence). CDR3 length: 15 amino acids. CDR3 bases: TGTGCCAGCAGAACCGAGCACCAGGGTGACACTGAAGCTTTCTTT. It specifies CASRTEHQGDTEAFF.

This clonotype was counted between two and nine times. The V and J genes are TRBV6-5 and TRBJ1-1; a possible D gene is TRBD1 (5 bases). The CDR3 is 13 amino acids. Germline values: CDR1 MNHEY, CDR2 SVGAGI. Trimming took 5 bases from V and 10 from J, leaving 17 bases between them. The CDR3 region has the DNA TGTGCCAGCAGTACTACCGGGGCCGCTGGAGCTTTCTTT. It translates to CASSTTGAAGAFF.

This clonotype was picked up a small number of times. The CDR3 DNA is TGCGCCAGCAGCCAAGATTGGGATCCGGCCCAAAACATTCAGTACTTC. The encoded protein is CASSQDWDPAQNIQYF. The chain has TRBV4-3 and TRBJ2-4; D gene unclear. Germline V gene sequence: CDR1 LGHNA, CDR2 YSLEER. Trimming took 0 bases from V and 5 from J, leaving 14 bases between them. CDR3 size: 16 residues.